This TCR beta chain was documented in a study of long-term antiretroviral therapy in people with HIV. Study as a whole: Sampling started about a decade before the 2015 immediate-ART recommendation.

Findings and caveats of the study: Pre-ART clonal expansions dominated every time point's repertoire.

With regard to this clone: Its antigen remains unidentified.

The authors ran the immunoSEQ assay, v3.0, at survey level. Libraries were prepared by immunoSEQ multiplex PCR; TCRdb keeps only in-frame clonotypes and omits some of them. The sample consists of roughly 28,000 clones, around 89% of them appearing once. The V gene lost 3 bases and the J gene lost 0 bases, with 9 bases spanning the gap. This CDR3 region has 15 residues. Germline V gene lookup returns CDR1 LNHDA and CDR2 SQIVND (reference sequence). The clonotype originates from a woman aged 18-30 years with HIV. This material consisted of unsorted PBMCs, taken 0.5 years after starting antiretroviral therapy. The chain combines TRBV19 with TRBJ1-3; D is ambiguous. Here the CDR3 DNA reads TGTGCCAGTAGTATTTACCCCAGCTCTGGAAACACCATATATTTT. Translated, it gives CASSIYPSSGNTIYF. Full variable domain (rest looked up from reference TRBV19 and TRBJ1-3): DGGITQSPKYLFRKEGQNVTLSCEQNLNHDAMYWYRQDPGQGLRLIYYSQIVNDFQKGDIAEGYSVSREKKESFPLTVTSAQKNPTAFYLCASSIYPSSGNTIYFGEGSWLTVV.